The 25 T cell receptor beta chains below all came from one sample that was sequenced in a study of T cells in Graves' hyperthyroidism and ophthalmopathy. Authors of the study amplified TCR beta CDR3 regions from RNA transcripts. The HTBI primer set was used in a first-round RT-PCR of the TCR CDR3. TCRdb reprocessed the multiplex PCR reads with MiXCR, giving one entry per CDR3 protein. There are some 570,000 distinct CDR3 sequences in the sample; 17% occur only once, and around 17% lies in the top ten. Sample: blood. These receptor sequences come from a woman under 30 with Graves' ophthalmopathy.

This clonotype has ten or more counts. The CDR3: CASSLRSPSGTDTQYF. Here the CDR3 DNA reads TGTGCCAGCAGTTTAAGGTCCCCCTCCGGGACAGATACGCAGTATTTT. This chain connects TRBV28 to TRBJ2-3, with unresolved D. V shed 2 bases and J shed 3 bases, with 15 bases lying between them. Germline lookup yields CDR1 MDHEN and CDR2 SYDVKM. CDR3 size: 16 residues. Combining the CDR3 with reference TRBV28 and TRBJ2-3 gives the whole variable domain DVKVTQSSRYLVKRTGEKVFLECVQDMDHENMFWYRQDPGLGLRLIYFSYDVKMKEKGDIPEGYSVSREKKERFSLILESASTNQTSMYLCASSLRSPSGTDTQYFGPGTRLTVL.

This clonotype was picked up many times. The CDR3 region has the DNA TGTGCCTGGACTAGCGGGAGGCTTTTGTACGACGAGCAGTACTTC. Amino acid sequence: CAWTSGRLLYDEQYF. The V and J genes are TRBV30 and TRBJ2-7; the match to TRBD2 covers 11 bases. This CDR3 has 15 amino acids. Germline V gene lookup returns CDR1 GTSNPN and CDR2 SVGIG (reference sequence). The ends lost 4 bases at V and 5 bases at J; junction bases unmatched: 10. The complete variable domain, with remaining parts taken from reference TRBV30 and TRBJ2-7, reads SQTIHQWPATLVQPVGSPLSLECTVEGTSNPNLYWYRQAAGRGLQLLFYSVGIGQISSEVPQNLSASRPQDRQFILSSKKLLLSDSGFYLCAWTSGRLLYDEQYFGPGTRLTVT.

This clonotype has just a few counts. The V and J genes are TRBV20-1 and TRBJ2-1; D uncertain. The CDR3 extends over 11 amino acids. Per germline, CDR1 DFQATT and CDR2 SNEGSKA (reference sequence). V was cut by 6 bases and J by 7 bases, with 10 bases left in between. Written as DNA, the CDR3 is TGCAGTGCCTCTCCGGAAAATGAGCAGTTCTTC. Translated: CSASPENEQFF.

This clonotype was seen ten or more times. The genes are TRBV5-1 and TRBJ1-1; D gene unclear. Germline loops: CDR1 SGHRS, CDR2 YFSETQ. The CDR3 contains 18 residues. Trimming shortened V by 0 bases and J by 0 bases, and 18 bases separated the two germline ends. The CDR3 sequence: CASSLAGSAHTVNTEAFF. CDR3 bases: TGCGCCAGCAGCTTGGCAGGTTCAGCCCACACCGTGAACACTGAAGCTTTCTTT.

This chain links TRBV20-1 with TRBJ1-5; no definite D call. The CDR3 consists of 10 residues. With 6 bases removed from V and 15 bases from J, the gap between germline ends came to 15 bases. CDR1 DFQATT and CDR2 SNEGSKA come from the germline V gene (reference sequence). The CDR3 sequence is CSAPGGRGHF. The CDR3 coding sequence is TGCAGTGCCCCAGGAGGGCGGGGGCATTTT.

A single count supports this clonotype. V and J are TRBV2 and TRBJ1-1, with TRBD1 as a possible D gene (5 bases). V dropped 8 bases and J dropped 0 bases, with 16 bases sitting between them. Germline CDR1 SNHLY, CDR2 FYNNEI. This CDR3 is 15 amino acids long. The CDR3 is CASGLAGTLNTEAFF. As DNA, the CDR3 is TGTGCCAGCGGACTAGCGGGGACCTTGAACACTGAAGCTTTCTTT.

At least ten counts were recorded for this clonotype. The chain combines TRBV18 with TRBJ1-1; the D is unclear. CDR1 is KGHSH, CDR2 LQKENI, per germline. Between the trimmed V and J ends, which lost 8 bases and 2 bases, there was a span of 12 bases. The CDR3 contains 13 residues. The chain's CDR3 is CASNEGRNTEAFF. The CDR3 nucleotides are TGTGCCAGCAATGAGGGTCGAAACACTGAAGCTTTCTTT.

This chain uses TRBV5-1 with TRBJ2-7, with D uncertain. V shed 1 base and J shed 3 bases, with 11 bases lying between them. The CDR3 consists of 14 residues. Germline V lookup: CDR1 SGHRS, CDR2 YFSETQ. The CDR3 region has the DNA TGCGCCAGCAGCTTGAGGCGACCGAGCTACGAGCAGTACTTC. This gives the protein CASSLRRPSYEQYF.

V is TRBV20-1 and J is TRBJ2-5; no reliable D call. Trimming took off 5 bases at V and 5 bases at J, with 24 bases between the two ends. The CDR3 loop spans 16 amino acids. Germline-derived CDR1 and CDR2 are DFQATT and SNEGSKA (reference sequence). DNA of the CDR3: TGCAGTGCTGCCTTTTCATCGAGAACCCTCGGGGAGACCCAGTACTTC. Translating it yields CSAAFSSRTLGETQYF.

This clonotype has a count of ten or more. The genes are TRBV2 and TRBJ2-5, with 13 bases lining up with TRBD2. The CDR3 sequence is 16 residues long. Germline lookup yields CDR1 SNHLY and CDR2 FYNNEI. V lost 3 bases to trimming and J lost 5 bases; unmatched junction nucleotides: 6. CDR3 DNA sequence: TGTGCCAGCAGTGAGTTACTAGCGGGAGGGCCGGAGACCCAGTACTTC. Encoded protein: CASSELLAGGPETQYF.

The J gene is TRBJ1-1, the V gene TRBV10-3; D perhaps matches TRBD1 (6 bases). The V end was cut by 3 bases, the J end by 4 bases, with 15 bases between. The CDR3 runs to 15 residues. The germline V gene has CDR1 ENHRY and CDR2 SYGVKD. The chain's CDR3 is CAISDGGRGGTEAFF. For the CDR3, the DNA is TGTGCCATCAGTGATGGGGGCAGGGGAGGCACTGAAGCTTTCTTT.

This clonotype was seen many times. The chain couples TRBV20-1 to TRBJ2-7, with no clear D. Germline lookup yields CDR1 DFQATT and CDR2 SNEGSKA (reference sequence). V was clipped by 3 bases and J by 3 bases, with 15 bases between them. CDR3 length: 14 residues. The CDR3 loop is CSASKRGRNYEQYF. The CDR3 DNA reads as TGCAGTGCTAGTAAGCGCGGCCGAAACTACGAGCAGTACTTC.

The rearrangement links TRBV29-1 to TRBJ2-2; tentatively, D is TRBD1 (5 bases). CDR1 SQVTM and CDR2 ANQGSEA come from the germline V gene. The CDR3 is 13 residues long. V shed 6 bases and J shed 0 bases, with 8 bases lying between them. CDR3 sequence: CSVTATNTGELFF. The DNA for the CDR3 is TGCAGCGTGACAGCTACGAACACCGGGGAGCTGTTTTTT.

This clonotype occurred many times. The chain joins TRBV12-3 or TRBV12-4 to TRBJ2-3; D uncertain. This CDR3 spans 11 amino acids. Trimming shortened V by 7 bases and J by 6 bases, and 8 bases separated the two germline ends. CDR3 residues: CASMRSDTQYF. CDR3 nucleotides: TGTGCCAGCATGAGGTCGGATACGCAGTATTTT.

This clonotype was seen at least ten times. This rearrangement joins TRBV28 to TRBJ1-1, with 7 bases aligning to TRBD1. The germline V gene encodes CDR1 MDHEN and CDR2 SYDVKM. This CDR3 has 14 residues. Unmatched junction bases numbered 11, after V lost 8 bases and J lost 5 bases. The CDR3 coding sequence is TGTGCCAGCTCAACAGGGGCCCCTCCGACTGAAGCTTTCTTT. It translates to CASSTGAPPTEAFF.

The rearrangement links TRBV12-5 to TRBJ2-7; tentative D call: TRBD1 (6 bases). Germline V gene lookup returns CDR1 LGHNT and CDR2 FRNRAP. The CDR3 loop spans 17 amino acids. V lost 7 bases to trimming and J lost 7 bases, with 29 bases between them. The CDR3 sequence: CASASPDGQTINNEQYF. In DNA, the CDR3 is TGTGCTAGTGCCTCCCCGGACGGACAGACGATAAACAATGAGCAGTACTTC.

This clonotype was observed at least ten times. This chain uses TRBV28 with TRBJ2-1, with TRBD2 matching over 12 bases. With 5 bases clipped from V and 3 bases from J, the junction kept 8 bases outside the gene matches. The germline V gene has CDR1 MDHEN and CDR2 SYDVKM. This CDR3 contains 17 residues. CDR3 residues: CASSRLAGGRFYNEQFF. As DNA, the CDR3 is TGTGCCAGCAGTCGGCTAGCGGGGGGGCGATTCTACAATGAGCAGTTCTTC. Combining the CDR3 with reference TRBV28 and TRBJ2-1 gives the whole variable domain DVKVTQSSRYLVKRTGEKVFLECVQDMDHENMFWYRQDPGLGLRLIYFSYDVKMKEKGDIPEGYSVSREKKERFSLILESASTNQTSMYLCASSRLAGGRFYNEQFFGPGTRLTVL.

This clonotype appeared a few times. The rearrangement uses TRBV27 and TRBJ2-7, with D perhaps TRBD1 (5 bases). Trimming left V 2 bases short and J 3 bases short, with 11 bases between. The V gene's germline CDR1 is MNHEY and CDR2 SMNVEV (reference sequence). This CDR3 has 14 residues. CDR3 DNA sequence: TGTGCCAGCAGTTTAAAAGGGGTGAACTACGAGCAGTACTTC. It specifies CASSLKGVNYEQYF.

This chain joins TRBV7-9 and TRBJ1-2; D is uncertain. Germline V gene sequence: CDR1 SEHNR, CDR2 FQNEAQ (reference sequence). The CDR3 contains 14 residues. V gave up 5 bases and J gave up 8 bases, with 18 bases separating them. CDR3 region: CASSPWLEVGGYTF. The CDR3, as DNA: TGTGCCAGCAGCCCCTGGTTAGAGGTGGGGGGCTACACCTTC. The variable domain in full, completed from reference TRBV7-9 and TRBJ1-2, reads DTGVSQNPRHKITKRGQNVTFRCDPISEHNRLYWYRQTLGQGPEFLTYFQNEAQLEKSRLLSDRFSAERPKGSFSTLEIQRTEQGDSAMYLCASSPWLEVGGYTFGSGTRLTVV.

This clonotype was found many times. CDR3 loop: CAIAGTQNTEAFF. The CDR3 DNA reads TGTGCCATTGCCGGGACACAGAACACTGAAGCTTTCTTT. V and J are TRBV10-3 and TRBJ1-1, with D possibly TRBD1 on 6 matching bases. The germline gives CDR1 ENHRY, CDR2 SYGVKD. Trimming removed 9 bases at V and 1 base at J, with 12 bases between. The CDR3 loop spans 13 amino acids.

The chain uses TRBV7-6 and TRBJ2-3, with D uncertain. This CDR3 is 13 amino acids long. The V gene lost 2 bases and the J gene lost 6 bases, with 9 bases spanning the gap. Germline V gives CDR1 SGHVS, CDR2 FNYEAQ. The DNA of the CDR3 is TGTGCCAGCAGCTTATCTGCTGGCGATACGCAGTATTTT. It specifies CASSLSAGDTQYF. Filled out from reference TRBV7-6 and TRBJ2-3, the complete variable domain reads GAGVSQSPRYKVTKRGQDVALRCDPISGHVSLYWYRQALGQGPEFLTYFNYEAQQDKSGLPNDRFSAERPEGSISTLTIQRTEQRDSAMYRCASSLSAGDTQYFGPGTRLTVL.

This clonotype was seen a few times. This chain's CDR3 is CSATGTGLTGELFF. CDR3 sequence (DNA): TGCAGTGCCACCGGGACAGGGCTCACCGGGGAGCTGTTTTTT. The gene calls are TRBV20-1 and TRBJ2-2, with 9 bases identical to TRBD1. Trimming removed 6 bases from V and 4 bases from J; junction bases left unmatched: 6. The CDR3 extends over 14 amino acids. Germline V gene sequence: CDR1 DFQATT, CDR2 SNEGSKA (reference sequence).

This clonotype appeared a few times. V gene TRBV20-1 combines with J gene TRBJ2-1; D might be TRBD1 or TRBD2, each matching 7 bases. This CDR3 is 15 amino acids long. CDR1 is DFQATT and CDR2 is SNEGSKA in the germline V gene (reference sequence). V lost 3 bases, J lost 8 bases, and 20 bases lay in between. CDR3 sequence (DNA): TGCAGTGCTAGTCCCTTCAGGGGGGGGGCCGATGAGCAGTTCTTC. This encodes CSASPFRGGADEQFF.

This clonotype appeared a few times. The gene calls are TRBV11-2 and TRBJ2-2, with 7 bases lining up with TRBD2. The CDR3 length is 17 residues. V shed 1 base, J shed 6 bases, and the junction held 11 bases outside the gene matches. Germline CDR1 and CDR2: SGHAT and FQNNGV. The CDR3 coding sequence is TGTGCCAGCAGCTTAGGAGGGCGGGAGCGCCCCGCCGGGGAGCTGTTTTTT. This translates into CASSLGGRERPAGELFF.

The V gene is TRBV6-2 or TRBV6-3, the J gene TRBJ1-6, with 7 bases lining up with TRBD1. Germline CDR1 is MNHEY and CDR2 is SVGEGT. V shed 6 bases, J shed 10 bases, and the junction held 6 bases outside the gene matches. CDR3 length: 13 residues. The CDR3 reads CASRATGPSPLHF. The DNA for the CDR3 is TGTGCCAGCAGAGCGACAGGGCCATCACCCCTCCACTTT.